Listed here is a single TCR beta chain. The sample comes from a study of CD8 T cells in Susac syndrome. Germline V gene data show CDR1 as LGHNA and CDR2 as YSLEER. V was clipped by 4 bases and J by 5 bases; unmatched bases: 12. This CDR3 is 16 amino acids long. After extraction with the RNeasy kit, about 0.45 to 1 ug of the RNA was reverse transcribed using random hexamers. TCRdb recomputed calls from the immunoSEQ multiplex PCR reads with MiXCR, one row per CDR3 protein. The table records about 170,000 distinct CDR3 sequences, roughly 95% of them present only once. The rearrangement links TRBV4-3 to TRBJ2-5; 8 nucleotides agree with TRBD2. This TCR was sampled from a human donor with Susac syndrome. Sequencing input: CD4+ T cells from PBMCs. The CDR3 nucleotides are TGCGCCAGCAGCCGAACGGGAGGGGGGGCCGGTGAGACCCAGTACTTC. Amino acids: CASSRTGGGAGETQYF.